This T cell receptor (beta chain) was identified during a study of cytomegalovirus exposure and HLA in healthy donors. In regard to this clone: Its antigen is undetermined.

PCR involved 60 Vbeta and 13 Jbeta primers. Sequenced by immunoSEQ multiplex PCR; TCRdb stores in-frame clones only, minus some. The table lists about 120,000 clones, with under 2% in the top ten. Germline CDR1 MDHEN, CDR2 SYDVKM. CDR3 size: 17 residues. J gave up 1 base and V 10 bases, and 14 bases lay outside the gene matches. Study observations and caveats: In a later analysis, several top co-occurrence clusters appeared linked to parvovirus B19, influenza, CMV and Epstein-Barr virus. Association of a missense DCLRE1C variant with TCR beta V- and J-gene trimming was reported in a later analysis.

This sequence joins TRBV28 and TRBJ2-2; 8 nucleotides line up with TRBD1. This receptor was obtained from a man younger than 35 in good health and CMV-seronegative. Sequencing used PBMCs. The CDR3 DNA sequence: TGTGCCATCGAAAGGCCGATCGGACAGGGGAACACCGGGGAGCTGTTTTTT. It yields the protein CAIERPIGQGNTGELFF.